Listed here are 23 T cell receptor beta chains from one sample, sequenced in a study of blood T cell repertoires in COVID-19. Clones were read by immunoSEQ multiplex PCR, and TCRdb kept only the in-frame ones, dropping some. The sample has tens of thousands of clones; around three quarters are singletons. The sequenced sample consisted of peripheral blood. Receptor source: a woman older than 75 with active or convalescent COVID-19.

The chain is built from TRBV6-6 and TRBJ1-1; 10 bases align to TRBD1. The germline V gene has CDR1 MNHNY and CDR2 SVGAGI (reference sequence). J lost 3 bases, V lost 3 bases, and 7 bases had no gene match. This CDR3 region has 16 residues. CDR3 bases: TGTGCCAGCAGTTATGGGACAGGGGTTGGGCACACTGAAGCTTTCTTT. It is translated as CASSYGTGVGHTEAFF.

The chain employs TRBV2 and TRBJ2-1; 8 bases map to TRBD2. CDR1 is SNHLY, CDR2 FYNNEI, per germline. This CDR3 has 14 residues. The trim removed 3 bases at V and 7 bases at J, leaving 5 bases unmatched. The CDR3 DNA sequence: TGTGCCAGCAGTGACCGGGGGGGCCGGAATGAGCAGTTCTTC. It is translated as CASSDRGGRNEQFF.

This sequence joins TRBV3-1 (or the pseudogene TRBV3-2) and TRBJ1-2; D ambiguous. This CDR3 contains 12 residues. Looked up from germline, CDR1 is LGHDT and CDR2 is YNNKEL (reference sequence). V was clipped by 0 bases and J by 7 bases, with 6 bases between them. In DNA form, the CDR3 reads TGTGCCAGCAGCCAAGATGGTAGTGGCTACACCTTC. Encoded protein: CASSQDGSGYTF.

The count of this clone is one. V and J are TRBV19 and TRBJ1-5, with 7 bases that match TRBD1. The V gene's germline CDR1 is LNHDA and CDR2 SQIVND (reference sequence). CDR3 size: 14 residues. After removal of 6 bases from V and 0 bases from J, the junction contained 2 bases not matched to a gene. The CDR3 reads CASRGGDSNQPQHF. In DNA form, the CDR3 reads TGTGCCAGTAGAGGGGGCGATAGCAATCAGCCCCAGCATTTT.

The chain links TRBV7-9 to TRBJ2-2; 7 nucleotides match TRBD1. After removal of 5 bases from V and 2 bases from J, the junction contained 11 bases not matched to a gene. The CDR3 consists of 17 residues. Looked up from germline, CDR1 is SEHNR and CDR2 is FQNEAQ (reference sequence). CDR3 region: CASSKWLGTDNTGELFF. CDR3 coding DNA: TGTGCCAGCAGCAAATGGCTTGGGACAGATAACACCGGGGAGCTGTTTTTT.

The chain links TRBV15 to TRBJ2-1; TRBD1 agrees at 8 bases. CDR3 length: 15 residues. Germline CDR1 and CDR2: LNHNV and YYDKDF (reference sequence). V was pared by 2 bases and J by 5 bases, with 5 bases of the junction left unmatched. The CDR3 region is CATSRSDRGNNEQFF. CDR3 DNA: TGTGCCACCAGCAGAAGCGACAGGGGAAACAATGAGCAGTTCTTC.

The V and J genes are TRBV7-8 and TRBJ2-3; 12 bases are shared with TRBD2. CDR3 length: 15 amino acids. CDR1 is SGHVS, CDR2 FQNEAQ, per germline. J lost 2 bases, V lost 5 bases, and 2 bases had no gene match. CDR3 protein: CASSPSGGATDTQYF. The CDR3, as DNA: TGTGCCAGCAGCCCTAGCGGGGGGGCCACAGATACGCAGTATTTT.

This rearrangement joins TRBV11-2 to TRBJ2-3; TRBD2 is a possible D gene (7 bases). V was cut by 9 bases and J by 6 bases, with 16 bases left in between. CDR1 SGHAT and CDR2 FQNNGV come from the germline V gene. The CDR3 runs 13 residues. CDR3 in amino acids: CASSWGGRDTQYF. DNA for the CDR3: TGTGCCAGTTCTTGGGGGGGCCGTGATACGCAGTATTTT.

The chain uses TRBV7-6 and TRBJ2-3; TRBD2 aligns across 12 bases. The ends lost 0 bases at V and 4 bases at J; junction bases unmatched: 2. The CDR3 runs to 16 residues. Germline assignment: CDR1 SGHVS and CDR2 FNYEAQ. The CDR3 protein is CASSLALAGGPDTQYF. The CDR3 coding sequence is TGTGCCAGCAGCTTAGCGCTAGCGGGGGGGCCAGATACGCAGTATTTT.

CDR3 in DNA: TGTGCCAGCAGCGGGGCCGGCGTTCCGGAGACCCAGTACTTC. Translated: CASSGAGVPETQYF. The chain combines TRBV5-4 with TRBJ2-5; possible D gene TRBD1, 5 bases. CDR1 is SGHNT and CDR2 is YYREEE in the germline V gene (reference sequence). The germline V and J ends were trimmed by 4 bases and 5 bases, with 15 bases remaining between them. This CDR3 comprises 14 residues.

This clone has just a few counts. DNA of the CDR3: TGCGCCAGCAGCCAAGGGGAGGGGCATCCCATCTATGGCTACACCTTC. Amino acid sequence: CASSQGEGHPIYGYTF. The rearrangement links TRBV4-1 to TRBJ1-2, with D tentatively TRBD1 (5 bases). CDR3 length equals 16 residues. Germline CDR1 is MGHRA and CDR2 is YSYEKL. The V and J ends lost 1 base and 4 bases respectively, with 16 bases between them.

J is TRBJ2-7 and V is TRBV11-2, with D hard to call. Germline V gene sequence: CDR1 SGHAT, CDR2 FQNNGV. The germline V and J ends were trimmed by 4 bases and 4 bases, with 2 bases remaining between them. The CDR3 has 10 residues. The CDR3 DNA is TGTGCCAGCAGCTCATACGAGCAGTACTTC. Translation gives CASSSYEQYF.

The chain combines TRBV6-5 with TRBJ2-7; 7 positions agree with TRBD1. With V trimmed by 6 bases and J by 4 bases, 9 bases remained unmatched. This CDR3 has 14 residues. The germline gives CDR1 MNHEY, CDR2 SVGAGI. DNA of the CDR3: TGTGCCAGCAGGACAGGGCCTCCGGGGTACGAGCAGTACTTC. Its translation is CASRTGPPGYEQYF.

The V call is TRBV4-3, the J call TRBJ2-3, with 7 bases matching TRBD1. The germline V gene encodes CDR1 LGHNA and CDR2 YSLEER. The CDR3 contains 17 residues. Unmatched junction bases numbered 11, after V lost 0 bases and J lost 5 bases. CDR3 bases: TGCGCCAGCAGCCAAGACAGCACCGACAGGGTTGGAGATACGCAGTATTTT. This encodes CASSQDSTDRVGDTQYF.

Remarks on this clone: Within the sample, other DNA sequences also encode this same CDR3. The V gene is TRBV9, the J gene TRBJ2-3; 7 bases line up with TRBD2. The CDR3 runs to 14 residues. The V gene end was trimmed by 2 bases and the J gene end by 4 bases; junction bases not matched to a gene: 4. Germline V gene data show CDR1 as SGDLS and CDR2 as YYNGEE. The CDR3 spells CASSVGGGADTQYF. In DNA form, the CDR3 reads TGTGCCAGCAGCGTGGGGGGAGGGGCAGATACGCAGTATTTT.

CDR3: CASSQVGLAGVSGANVLTF. The CDR3, as DNA: TGCGCCAGCAGCCAAGTAGGACTAGCGGGGGTTTCTGGGGCCAACGTCCTGACTTTC. The chain combines TRBV4-1 with TRBJ2-6, with TRBD2 matching 13 bases. V trimming: 1 base; J trimming: 1 base; junction bases outside the gene matches: 4. Germline values: CDR1 MGHRA, CDR2 YSYEKL. The CDR3 is made up of 19 amino acids.

V usage is TRBV30 and J usage is TRBJ1-5, with D maybe TRBD1 (6 bases). Germline V CDR1 and CDR2: GTSNPN, SVGIG (reference sequence). Trimming cost V 3 bases and J 6 bases, with 12 bases left between them. The CDR3 extends over 13 amino acids. This chain's CDR3 is CAWRNREGQPQHF. Written as DNA, the CDR3 is TGTGCCTGGAGGAACAGGGAGGGTCAGCCCCAGCATTTT.

This clone was observed once. The chain couples TRBV10-3 to TRBJ1-1; 7 bases align to TRBD1. Germline V gene sequence: CDR1 ENHRY, CDR2 SYGVKD. The CDR3 has 14 amino acids. Unmatched junction bases numbered 4, after V lost 6 bases and J lost 0 bases. The CDR3 nucleotides are TGTGCCATCAGGACAGGGTCGCTGAACACTGAAGCTTTCTTT. It codes for CAIRTGSLNTEAFF.

This sequence joins TRBV18 and TRBJ1-1; D perhaps matches TRBD1 (5 bases). CDR1 is KGHSH, CDR2 LQKENI, per germline. This CDR3 region has 14 residues. Trimming pared 3 bases from V and 2 bases from J, leaving 10 bases between. CDR3 DNA sequence: TGTGCCAGCTCACCGAGACAGAGTAACACTGAAGCTTTCTTT. Translation gives CASSPRQSNTEAFF.

V and J are TRBV7-8 and TRBJ2-1, with no clear D. This CDR3 comprises 12 residues. Trimming pared 5 bases from V and 8 bases from J, leaving 10 bases between. The germline CDR1 and CDR2 sequences are SGHVS and FQNEAQ. The CDR3 DNA follows: TGTGCCAGCAGCCTCCGGCGGTATGAGCAGTTCTTC. It codes for CASSLRRYEQFF.

This clone turned up a few times. The J gene is TRBJ1-1, the V gene TRBV6-1; tentatively, D is TRBD1 (6 bases). The CDR3 covers 16 residues. Trimming removed 1 base from V and 4 bases from J, with 16 bases in between. Germline V gene lookup returns CDR1 MNHNS and CDR2 SASEGT. This CDR3 reads CASSEEVEGGPTEAFF. The CDR3 coding sequence is TGTGCCAGCAGTGAAGAGGTTGAGGGGGGGCCCACTGAAGCTTTCTTT.

This clone was seen a handful of times. The chain employs TRBV5-1 and TRBJ2-1; 9 bases line up with TRBD2. The V segment lost 3 bases and the J segment 7 bases; nucleotides outside the gene matches: 14. Germline CDR1 and CDR2: SGHRS and YFSETQ. The CDR3 extends over 17 amino acids. This CDR3 is CASSSISAGTSTNEQFF. The CDR3 DNA sequence: TGCGCCAGCAGCTCGATATCGGCCGGGACTAGCACGAATGAGCAGTTCTTC.

For the CDR3, the DNA is TGTGCCAGCAGCTTGAACAGGGGGGTCAATAATTCACCCCTCCACTTT. This translates into CASSLNRGVNNSPLHF. The rearrangement uses TRBV5-6 and TRBJ1-6; TRBD1 agrees at 8 bases. Germline CDR1 reads SGHDT; CDR2 reads YYEEEE. The junction had 5 bases not matched to a gene; V was cut back by 1 base and J by 5 bases. This CDR3 has 16 amino acids. Based on the CDR3 plus reference TRBV5-6 and TRBJ1-6, the full variable domain is DAGVTQSPTHLIKTRGQQVTLRCSPKSGHDTVSWYQQALGQGPQFIFQYYEEEERQRGNFPDRFSGHQFPNYSSELNVNALLLGDSALYLCASSLNRGVNNSPLHFGNGTRLTVT.